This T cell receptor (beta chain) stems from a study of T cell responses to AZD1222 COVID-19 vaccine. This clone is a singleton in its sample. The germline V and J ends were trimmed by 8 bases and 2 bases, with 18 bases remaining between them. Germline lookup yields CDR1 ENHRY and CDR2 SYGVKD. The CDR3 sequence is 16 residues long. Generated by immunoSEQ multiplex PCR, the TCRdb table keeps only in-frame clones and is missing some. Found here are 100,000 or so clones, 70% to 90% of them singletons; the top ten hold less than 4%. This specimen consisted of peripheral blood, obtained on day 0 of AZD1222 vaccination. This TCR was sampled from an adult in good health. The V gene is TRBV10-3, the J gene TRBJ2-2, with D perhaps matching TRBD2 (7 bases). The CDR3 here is CAIPAGAGSNTGELFF. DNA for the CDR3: TGTGCCATCCCGGCGGGGGCAGGATCAAACACCGGGGAGCTGTTTTTT.